Listed here are 21 T cell receptor beta chains from one sample, sequenced in a study of cytotoxic CD8 clonotypes in ibrutinib-treated CLL. The repertoire was sequenced with immunoSEQ multiplex PCR; TCRdb's copy has only in-frame clones and lacks some. The sample contains 50,000 or so clones, approximately 87% of which appear only once. This specimen was PBMCs, taken after 24 months of ibrutinib treatment. The receptors were sampled from a human donor with chronic lymphocytic leukemia.

V gene TRBV28 combines with J gene TRBJ2-7; D gene unclear. Trimming stripped 2 bases from V and 2 bases from J, with 10 bases between. The CDR3 extends over 14 amino acids. The germline gives CDR1 MDHEN, CDR2 SYDVKM. For the CDR3, the DNA is TGTGCCAGCAGTTTAATAGGATATCCCTACGAGCAGTACTTC. Amino acid sequence: CASSLIGYPYEQYF. The full variable domain, rest sourced from reference TRBV28 and TRBJ2-7, is DVKVTQSSRYLVKRTGEKVFLECVQDMDHENMFWYRQDPGLGLRLIYFSYDVKMKEKGDIPEGYSVSREKKERFSLILESASTNQTSMYLCASSLIGYPYEQYFGPGTRLTVT.

This clone was counted a few times. The chain is built from TRBV10-3 and TRBJ2-7; D is uncertain. Looked up from germline, CDR1 is ENHRY and CDR2 is SYGVKD. The V end lost 3 bases, the J end lost 7 bases, and 4 bases lay between the germline ends. The CDR3 sequence is 10 residues long. Here the CDR3 reads CAISDKEQYF. The CDR3 nucleotides are TGTGCCATCAGTGATAAGGAGCAGTACTTC.

The J gene is TRBJ1-1, the V gene TRBV12-5, with TRBD1 as a possible D gene (6 bases). This CDR3 region has 17 residues. CDR1 LGHNT and CDR2 FRNRAP come from the germline V gene. Trimming removed 2 bases at V and 0 bases at J, with 16 bases between. The CDR3 reads CASGLRGGQPMNTEAFF. The CDR3 nucleotides are TGTGCTAGTGGTTTGAGGGGGGGGCAGCCTATGAACACTGAAGCTTTCTTT.

V is TRBV28 and J is TRBJ1-1; D remains unclear. Looked up from germline, CDR1 is MDHEN and CDR2 is SYDVKM. This CDR3 has 14 amino acids. Trimming stripped 2 bases from V and 2 bases from J, with 9 bases between. The CDR3 loop reads CASSLAEPNTEAFF. The CDR3 bases are TGTGCCAGCAGTTTAGCGGAGCCTAACACTGAAGCTTTCTTT.

The chain couples TRBV2 to TRBJ2-2, with TRBD1 as a possible D gene (6 bases). V lost 3 bases to trimming and J lost 6 bases, with 14 bases between them. The CDR3 runs to 15 residues. Germline lookup yields CDR1 SNHLY and CDR2 FYNNEI. As DNA, the CDR3 is TGTGCCAGCAGTGAGGTGACAGGCCCGCCCGGGGAGCTGTTTTTT. Translated: CASSEVTGPPGELFF. The whole variable domain, remainder taken from reference TRBV2 and TRBJ2-2, is EPEVTQTPSHQVTQMGQEVILRCVPISNHLYFYWYRQILGQKVEFLVSFYNNEISEKSEIFDDQFSVERPDGSNFTLKIRSTKLEDSAMYFCASSEVTGPPGELFFGEGSRLTVL.

J is TRBJ1-2 and V is TRBV10-1, with D unresolved. Per germline, CDR1 WNHNN and CDR2 SYGVQD (reference sequence). With 3 bases removed from V and 8 bases from J, the gap between germline ends came to 13 bases. This CDR3 region has 13 residues. CDR3 DNA sequence: TGCGCCAGCAGTGATAGGCAGGATGGAGGCTACACCTTC. Amino acid sequence: CASSDRQDGGYTF.

The CDR3 is CASSLDGRRDTEAFF. CDR3 sequence (DNA): TGCGCCAGCAGCTTGGATGGTCGAAGGGACACTGAAGCTTTCTTT. V is TRBV5-1 and J is TRBJ1-1; no firm D call. CDR3 length: 15 amino acids. V was cut by 0 bases and J by 3 bases, with 12 bases left in between. Germline V gene lookup returns CDR1 SGHRS and CDR2 YFSETQ.

The chain employs TRBV5-4 and TRBJ2-3, with 9 bases identical to TRBD2. V lost 4 bases and J lost 1; bases outside the gene matches: 1. CDR3 length: 14 residues. From germline, CDR1 is SGHNT and CDR2 YYREEE (reference sequence). The CDR3 protein is CASSLAGRTDTQYF. In DNA, the CDR3 is TGTGCCAGCAGCCTAGCGGGGCGCACAGATACGCAGTATTTT.

The genes are TRBV6-5 and TRBJ1-2; D unclear. This CDR3 spans 13 amino acids. Germline lookup yields CDR1 MNHEY and CDR2 SVGAGI. Deletions cut 0 bases from V and 6 bases from J, with 8 bases between. The CDR3 nucleotides are TGTGCCAGCAGTTACTCTTGGGGAAATGGCTACACCTTC. Translating it yields CASSYSWGNGYTF.

This chain uses TRBV19 with TRBJ2-5, with 14 bases identical to TRBD2. The CDR3 spans 17 residues. V trimming: 6 bases; J trimming: 6 bases; junction bases outside the gene matches: 12. Germline CDR1 and CDR2: LNHDA and SQIVND (reference sequence). The CDR3 protein is CASSRLAGGNSAQTQYF. The CDR3, as DNA: TGTGCCAGTAGCCGACTAGCGGGAGGGAATTCGGCCCAGACCCAGTACTTC.

CDR3 loop: CASSLSSGTDTQYF. The CDR3 DNA follows: TGTGCCAGCAGCTTAAGTTCCGGAACAGATACGCAGTATTTT. This chain connects TRBV11-2 to TRBJ2-3; no firm D call. There are 14 residues in the CDR3. Germline lookup yields CDR1 SGHAT and CDR2 FQNNGV. V was clipped by 2 bases and J by 3 bases, with 9 bases between them. The full variable domain, completed using reference TRBV11-2 and TRBJ2-3, is EAGVAQSPRYKIIEKRQSVAFWCNPISGHATLYWYQQILGQGPKLLIQFQNNGVVDDSQLPKDRFSAERLKGVDSTLKIQPAKLEDSAVYLCASSLSSGTDTQYFGPGTRLTVL.

The chain uses TRBV5-6 and TRBJ2-3; TRBD1 aligns across 8 bases. Germline V gene data show CDR1 as SGHDT and CDR2 as YYEEEE. This CDR3 has 16 amino acids. The trim removed 1 base at V and 0 bases at J, leaving 4 bases unmatched. CDR3 amino acids: CASSLTQGASTDTQYF. CDR3 nucleotide sequence: TGTGCCAGCAGCTTGACCCAGGGGGCTAGCACAGATACGCAGTATTTT.

The chain uses TRBV5-1 and TRBJ2-1; 11 bases map to TRBD2. The CDR3 runs to 16 residues. The V segment lost 4 bases and the J segment 2 bases; nucleotides outside the gene matches: 5. Germline CDR1 SGHRS, CDR2 YFSETQ. CDR3 bases: TGCGCCAGCAGCCAAACTAGCGGGAGTCCCTACAATGAGCAGTTCTTC. Protein: CASSQTSGSPYNEQFF.

This sequence joins TRBV19 and TRBJ2-1; TRBD2 aligns across 9 bases. Losses at the gene ends were 4 bases for V and 10 bases for J; bases not matched to a gene: 8. The CDR3 runs to 14 residues. Germline V gene data show CDR1 as LNHDA and CDR2 as SQIVND (reference sequence). The CDR3 sequence is CASSSGRAFSEQFF. As DNA, the CDR3 is TGTGCCAGTAGTAGCGGGAGGGCCTTTTCGGAGCAGTTCTTC.

CDR3 DNA sequence: TGCGCCAGCAGCTTGTCGACAGGGGGCTATGCTGAAGCTTTCTTT. Its translation is CASSLSTGGYAEAFF. This chain connects TRBV5-1 to TRBJ1-1; 10 bases map to TRBD1. The CDR3 covers 15 residues. Germline assignment: CDR1 SGHRS and CDR2 YFSETQ. Trimming cost V 1 base and J 6 bases; bases outside gene matches: 6.

This chain joins TRBV6-6 and TRBJ2-5, with TRBD2 matching 9 bases. This CDR3 region has 15 residues. The junction had 3 bases not matched to a gene; V was cut back by 2 bases and J by 2 bases. Germline V gene sequence: CDR1 MNHNY, CDR2 SVGAGI (reference sequence). In nucleotides, the CDR3 is TGTGCCAGCAGTTACGGGACTAGCAAGCAAGAGACCCAGTACTTC. Protein product: CASSYGTSKQETQYF.

This clone was detected only once. The chain is built from TRBV6-1 and TRBJ2-7, with TRBD2 matching 9 bases. Per germline, CDR1 MNHNS and CDR2 SASEGT. J lost 2 bases, V lost 1 base, and 3 bases had no gene match. This CDR3 has 15 amino acids. The CDR3 here is CASSEEGLATYEQYF. CDR3 DNA sequence: TGTGCCAGCAGTGAAGAGGGACTAGCCACCTACGAGCAGTACTTC.

The V and J genes are TRBV6-1 and TRBJ2-1; 7 bases agree with TRBD2. Looked up from germline, CDR1 is MNHNS and CDR2 is SASEGT. The CDR3 consists of 13 residues. Losses at the gene ends were 7 bases for V and 5 bases for J; bases not matched to a gene: 5. The CDR3 region is CASTGEGHNEQFF. The CDR3 region has the DNA TGTGCCAGCACCGGGGAGGGCCACAATGAGCAGTTCTTC.

The chain has TRBV7-9 and TRBJ1-2; possibly TRBD1 for D (5 bases). V shed 1 base and J shed 3 bases, with 21 bases lying between them. The length of the CDR3 is 18 residues. In germline, CDR1 is SEHNR, CDR2 FQNEAQ (reference sequence). In DNA form, the CDR3 reads TGTGCCAGCAGCTTAGAGTCTTCCGGGACGATGGGGCACTATGGCTACACCTTC. Protein sequence: CASSLESSGTMGHYGYTF.

Comments on this clone: Other nucleotide sequences from this sample produce the same CDR3. This rearrangement joins TRBV7-9 to TRBJ1-1; no clear D gene. Looked up from germline, CDR1 is SEHNR and CDR2 is FQNEAQ (reference sequence). Trimming left V 1 base short and J 2 bases short, with 5 bases between. The CDR3 sequence is 13 residues long. The CDR3 coding sequence is TGTGCCAGCAGCTTAGAGGAAAACACTGAAGCTTTCTTT. Protein: CASSLEENTEAFF.

The chain joins TRBV28 to TRBJ1-2; D unresolved. Germline assignment: CDR1 MDHEN and CDR2 SYDVKM. The CDR3 has 14 amino acids. Trimming pared 5 bases from V and 3 bases from J, leaving 13 bases between. As DNA, the CDR3 is TGTGCCAGCAGTCCGGGATCCCGGGACTATGGCTACACCTTC. Protein sequence: CASSPGSRDYGYTF.